This TCR beta chain was documented in a study of blood T cells in healthy people across ages. General study findings and limits: Greater diversity and more naive CD4+ cells were seen in long-lived donors than in aged donors.

Peripheral blood, about 10 milliliters per donor, was collected. The second PCR ran 7 to 11 cycles with a sample-barcoded 5' primer and J-beta primers. Each CDR3 protein gets one entry after TCRdb re-called the 5' RACE reads with MiXCR. The sample holds around 700,000 distinct CDR3 sequences, 25% seen once. This clonotype has more than one count but fewer than ten. Its antigen is not identified. J was trimmed by 3 bases and V by 6 bases; bases with no gene match: 8. In germline, CDR1 is DFQATT, CDR2 SNEGSKA (reference sequence). CDR3 length equals 13 residues. These data were also reused for a study on T cells of mothers and their children. This second study notes: Three mothers and their six children, all healthy Caucasians, donated.

The sequenced material came from blood. The clonotype originates from a boy between 10 and 17 years old in good health. The chain employs TRBV20-1 and TRBJ2-7; 7 bases fit TRBD2. The CDR3 nucleotides are TGCAGTGCCGGAACTAGCGCCGGCTACGAGCAGTACTTC. Amino acids: CSAGTSAGYEQYF.